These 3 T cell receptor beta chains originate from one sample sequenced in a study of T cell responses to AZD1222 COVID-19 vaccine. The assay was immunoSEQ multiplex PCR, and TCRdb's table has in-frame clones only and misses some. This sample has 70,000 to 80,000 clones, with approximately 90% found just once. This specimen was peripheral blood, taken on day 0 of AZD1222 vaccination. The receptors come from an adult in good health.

This CDR3 is CASSLVRLAGTETQYF. The DNA of the CDR3 is TGTGCCAGCAGCTTAGTACGACTAGCGGGGACAGAGACCCAGTACTTC. This chain links TRBV7-8 with TRBJ2-5; TRBD2 agrees at 11 bases. Germline-derived CDR1 and CDR2 are SGHVS and FQNEAQ. The CDR3 has 16 residues. Germline trimming cut 1 base from V and 4 bases from J; bases unmatched to any gene: 5.

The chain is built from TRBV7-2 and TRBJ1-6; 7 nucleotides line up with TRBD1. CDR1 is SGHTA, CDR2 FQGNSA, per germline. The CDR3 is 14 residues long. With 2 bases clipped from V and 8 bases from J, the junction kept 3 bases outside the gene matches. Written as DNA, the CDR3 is TGTGCCAGCAGCTTACGGCAGGGGGATTCACCCCTCCACTTT. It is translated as CASSLRQGDSPLHF.

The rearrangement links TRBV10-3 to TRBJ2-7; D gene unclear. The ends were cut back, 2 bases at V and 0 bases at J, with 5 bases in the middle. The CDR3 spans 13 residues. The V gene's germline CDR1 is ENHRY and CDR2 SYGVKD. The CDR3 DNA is TGTGCCATCAGTGAGGGCAACTCCTACGAGCAGTACTTC. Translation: CAISEGNSYEQYF.